Listed below are T cell receptor beta chains from one sample, sequenced in a study of T cells after yellow fever vaccination. Each CDR3 protein is one row after TCRdb ran MiXCR on the 5' RACE reads. The sample includes some 390,000 distinct CDR3 sequences, 18% of them seen just once. The sequencing used PBMCs, collected before the yellow fever booster vaccination. The receptor source for this set is a man aged 18 to 30 who received the YFV17D yellow fever vaccine. CDR3s leave out the opening cysteine and the closing phenylalanine or tryptophan. The order of the fields is V gene, J gene, CDR3 protein.

>TRBV6-1|TRBJ2-5
ASSEAWVIGMKQETQY
>TRBV5-1|TRBJ2-3
ASSLDHRDTQY
>TRBV20-1|TRBJ1-5
SVGMTANQPQH
>TRBV9|TRBJ1-6
ASSVGVSPLH
>TRBV6-5|TRBJ2-6
ASSYSRLAGSGANVLT
>TRBV21-1|TRBJ2-2
ASIRTGLNTGELF
>TRBV7-9|TRBJ2-7
ASSSEVAGDYEQY
>TRBV12-3/TRBV12-4|TRBJ1-1
ASSPDGLTEAF
>TRBV4-2|TRBJ1-6
ASSPVGDSPLH
>TRBV5-5|TRBJ2-7
ASSGWDRSSYEQY
>TRBV20-1|TRBJ2-7
SAHYSLYEQY
>TRBV5-1|TRBJ1-1
ASSPGRSEGTEAF
>TRBV7-2|TRBJ2-3
ASSLEDVPTDTQY
>TRBV20-1|TRBJ1-1
SAHSGENTEAF
>TRBV7-2|TRBJ2-4
ASSPRGRALAKNIQY
>TRBV6-2/TRBV6-3|TRBJ2-1
ASSKGISYNEQF
>TRBV4-3|TRBJ1-6
ASSRQWGQTAE
>TRBV7-3|TRBJ1-4
ASSPGLSPNEKLF
>TRBV20-1|TRBJ2-1
SARYLGGTYNEQF
>TRBV4-3|TRBJ2-5
ASSQGLAAETQY
>TRBV20-1|TRBJ2-3
SAREGLAGELDTQY
>TRBV4-3|TRBJ2-3
ASSLERGATDTQY
>TRBV4-2|TRBJ1-6
ASSQDRGNSPLH
>TRBV5-1|TRBJ1-6
ASSLAGGRYNSPLH
>TRBV11-2|TRBJ2-1
ASSLAFSGGSYNEQF
>TRBV20-1|TRBJ2-7
SAPDRLNYEQY
>TRBV5-5|TRBJ1-5
ASSLAGGDQPQH
>TRBV15|TRBJ2-1
ATSRVDIGYNEQF
>TRBV12-3/TRBV12-4|TRBJ1-6
ASSGRGSGSPLH
>TRBV6-2/TRBV6-3|TRBJ1-5
ASRHAGDLRQPQH
>TRBV7-9|TRBJ1-1
ASTRGGERTEAF
>TRBV12-3/TRBV12-4|TRBJ2-1
ASSLGGTSNEQF
>TRBV6-2/TRBV6-3|TRBJ1-6
ASTTDRGRFKSPLH
>TRBV27|TRBJ1-1
ASSTYPGATEAF
>TRBV6-5|TRBJ1-6
ASSRGGYYNSPLH
>TRBV9|TRBJ2-1
ASSVVPASNEQF
>TRBV6-5|TRBJ1-1
ASSFLTMTF
>TRBV6-2/TRBV6-3|TRBJ2-1
ASSFPGEQF
>TRBV5-1|TRBJ2-1
ASSLAVGSEQF
>TRBV4-1|TRBJ1-5
ASSPDGINQPQH
>TRBV20-1|TRBJ2-7
SAPGYSYEQY
>TRBV4-3|TRBJ1-5
ASSQDPGDQPQH
>TRBV12-3/TRBV12-4|TRBJ1-5
ASSLMDGNQPQH